This T cell receptor beta chain was found in a study of T cells in Graves' hyperthyroidism and ophthalmopathy. V was shortened by 2 bases and J by 3 bases, with 12 bases between the two germline ends. This CDR3 region has 15 residues. Germline lookup yields CDR1 SEHNR and CDR2 FQNEAQ (reference sequence). From RNA transcripts, TCR beta CDR3 regions were amplified. First-round RT-PCR of the TCR CDR3 relied on the HTBI primer set. TCRdb re-called the multiplex PCR reads through MiXCR, storing one row per CDR3 protein. The sample holds 370,000 or so distinct CDR3 sequences, around 16% seen once. The clonotype comes from a woman aged 18-29 years with Graves' hyperthyroidism that later progressed to Graves' ophthalmopathy. The sample was blood. The rearrangement joins TRBV7-9 to TRBJ2-3; D is perhaps TRBD2 (5 bases). The CDR3 DNA reads TGTGCCAGCAGCTTAAAAGATAGAGGGACAGATACGCAGTATTTT. As protein: CASSLKDRGTDTQYF.